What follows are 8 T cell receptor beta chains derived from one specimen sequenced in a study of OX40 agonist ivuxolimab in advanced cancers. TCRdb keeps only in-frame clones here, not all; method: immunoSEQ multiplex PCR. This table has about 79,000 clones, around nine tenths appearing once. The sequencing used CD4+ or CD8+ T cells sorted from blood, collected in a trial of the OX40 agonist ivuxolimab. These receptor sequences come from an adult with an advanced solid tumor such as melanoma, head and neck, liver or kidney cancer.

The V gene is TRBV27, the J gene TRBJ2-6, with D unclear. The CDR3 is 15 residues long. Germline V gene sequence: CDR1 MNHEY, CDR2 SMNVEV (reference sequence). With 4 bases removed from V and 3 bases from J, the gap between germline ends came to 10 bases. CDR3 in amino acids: CASSWGGFGANVLTF. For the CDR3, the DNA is TGTGCCAGCAGTTGGGGTGGGTTTGGGGCCAACGTCCTGACTTTC. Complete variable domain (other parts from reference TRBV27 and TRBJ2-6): EAQVTQNPRYLITVTGKKLTVTCSQNMNHEYMSWYRQDPGLGLRQIYYSMNVEVTDKGDVPEGYKVSRKEKRNFPLILESPSPNQTSLYFCASSWGGFGANVLTFGAGSRLTVL.

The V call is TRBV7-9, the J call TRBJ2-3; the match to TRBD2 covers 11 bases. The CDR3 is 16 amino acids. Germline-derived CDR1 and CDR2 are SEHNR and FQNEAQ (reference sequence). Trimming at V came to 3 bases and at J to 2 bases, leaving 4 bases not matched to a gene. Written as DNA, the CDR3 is TGTGCCAGCAGCTTGGGACTAGCGGATAACACAGATACGCAGTATTTT. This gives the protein CASSLGLADNTDTQYF.

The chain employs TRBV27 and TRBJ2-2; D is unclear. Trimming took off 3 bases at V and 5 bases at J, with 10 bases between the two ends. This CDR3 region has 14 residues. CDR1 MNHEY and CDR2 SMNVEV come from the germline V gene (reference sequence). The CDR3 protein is CASSFWSRTGELFF. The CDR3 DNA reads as TGTGCCAGCAGTTTTTGGTCTCGGACCGGGGAGCTGTTTTTT.

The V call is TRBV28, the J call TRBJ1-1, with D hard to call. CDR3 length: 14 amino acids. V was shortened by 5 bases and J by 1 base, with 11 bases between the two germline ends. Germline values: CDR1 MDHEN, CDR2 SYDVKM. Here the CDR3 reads CASSKGWGNTEAFF. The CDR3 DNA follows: TGTGCCAGCAGTAAGGGTTGGGGGAACACTGAAGCTTTCTTT. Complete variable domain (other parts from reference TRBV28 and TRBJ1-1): DVKVTQSSRYLVKRTGEKVFLECVQDMDHENMFWYRQDPGLGLRLIYFSYDVKMKEKGDIPEGYSVSREKKERFSLILESASTNQTSMYLCASSKGWGNTEAFFGQGTRLTVV.

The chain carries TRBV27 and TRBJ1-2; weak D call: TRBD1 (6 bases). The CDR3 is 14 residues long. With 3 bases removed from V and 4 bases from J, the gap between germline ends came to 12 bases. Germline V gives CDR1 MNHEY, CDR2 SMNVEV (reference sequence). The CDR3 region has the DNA TGTGCCAGCAGTTTTTCGGGGGGCGCCTATGGCTACACCTTC. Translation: CASSFSGGAYGYTF.

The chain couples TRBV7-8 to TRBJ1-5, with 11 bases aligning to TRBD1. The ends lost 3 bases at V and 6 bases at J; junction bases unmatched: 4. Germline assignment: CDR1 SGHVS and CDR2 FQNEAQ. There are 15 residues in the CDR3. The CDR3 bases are TGTGCCAGCAGCTTCGGGACAGGGGGTGGTCAGCCCCAGCATTTT. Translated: CASSFGTGGGQPQHF.

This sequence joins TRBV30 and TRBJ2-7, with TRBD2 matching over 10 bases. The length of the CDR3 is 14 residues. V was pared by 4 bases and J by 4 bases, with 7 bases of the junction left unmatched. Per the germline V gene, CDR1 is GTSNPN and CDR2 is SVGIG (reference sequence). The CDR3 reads CAWKSSGSIYEQYF. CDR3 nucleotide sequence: TGTGCCTGGAAGTCTAGCGGGAGTATTTACGAGCAGTACTTC.

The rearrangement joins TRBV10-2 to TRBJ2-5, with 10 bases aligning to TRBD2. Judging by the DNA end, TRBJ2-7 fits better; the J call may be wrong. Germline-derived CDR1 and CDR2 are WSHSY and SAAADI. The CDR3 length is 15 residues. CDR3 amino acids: CASRGGTSGIYEQYF. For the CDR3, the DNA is TGCGCCAGCAGGGGAGGAACTAGCGGGATATACGAGCAGTACTTC.